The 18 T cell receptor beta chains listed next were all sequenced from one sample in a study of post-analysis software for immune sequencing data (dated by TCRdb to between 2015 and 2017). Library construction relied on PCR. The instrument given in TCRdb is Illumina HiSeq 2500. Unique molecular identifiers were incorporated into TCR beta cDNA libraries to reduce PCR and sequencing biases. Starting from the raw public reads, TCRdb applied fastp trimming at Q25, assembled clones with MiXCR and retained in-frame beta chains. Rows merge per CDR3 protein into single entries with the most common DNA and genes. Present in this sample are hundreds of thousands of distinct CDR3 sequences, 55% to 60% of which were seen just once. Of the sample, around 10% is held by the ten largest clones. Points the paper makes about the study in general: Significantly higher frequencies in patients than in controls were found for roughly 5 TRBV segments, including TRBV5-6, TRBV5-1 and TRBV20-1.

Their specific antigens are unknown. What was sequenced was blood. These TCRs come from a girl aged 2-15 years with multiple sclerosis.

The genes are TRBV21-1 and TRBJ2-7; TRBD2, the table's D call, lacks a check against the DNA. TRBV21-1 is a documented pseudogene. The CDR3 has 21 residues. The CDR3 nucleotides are TGTGCCAGCTATCTGTTGGGCACATCAACCGGGACTAGCGGGGGGCCTCGAGAGCAGTACTTC. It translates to CASYLLGTSTGTSGGPREQYF.

CDR3 in DNA: TGTGCCAGCAGCTTAGAACGTCCGTGGGGAGCGGGGGAACACAATGAGCAGTTCTTC. This gives the protein CASSLERPWGAGEHNEQFF. The J gene is TRBJ2-1, the V gene TRBV7-8; 8 positions agree with TRBD2. Germline CDR1 is SGHVS and CDR2 is FQNEAQ. V lost 1 base to trimming and J lost 5 bases; unmatched junction nucleotides: 16. CDR3 length equals 19 residues. The full variable domain, completed using reference TRBV7-8 and TRBJ2-1, is GAGVSQSPRYKVAKRGQDVALRCDPISGHVSLFWYQQALGQGPEFLTYFQNEAQLDKSGLPSDRFFAERPEGSVSTLKIQRTQQEDSAVYLCASSLERPWGAGEHNEQFFGPGTRLTVL.

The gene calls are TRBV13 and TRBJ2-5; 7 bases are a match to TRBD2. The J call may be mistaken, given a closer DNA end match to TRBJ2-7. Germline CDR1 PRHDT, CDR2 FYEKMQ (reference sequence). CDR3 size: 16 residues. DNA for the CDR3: TGTGCCAGCAGCTTCAGTCGGACTAGGATCGAGGCCGAGCAGTACTTC. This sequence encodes CASSFSRTRIEAEQYF.

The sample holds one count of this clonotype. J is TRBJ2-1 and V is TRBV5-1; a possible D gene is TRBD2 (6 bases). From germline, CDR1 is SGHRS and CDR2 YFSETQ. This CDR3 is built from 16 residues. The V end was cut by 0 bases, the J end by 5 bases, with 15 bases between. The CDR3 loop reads CASSLDPGTWNNEQFF. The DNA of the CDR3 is TGCGCCAGCAGCTTGGACCCCGGGACTTGGAACAATGAGCAGTTCTTC.

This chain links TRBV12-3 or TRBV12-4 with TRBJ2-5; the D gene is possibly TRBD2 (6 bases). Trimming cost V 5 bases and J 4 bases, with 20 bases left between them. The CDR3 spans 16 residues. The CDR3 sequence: CASSPLPRGVGETQYF. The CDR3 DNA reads TGTGCCAGCAGTCCCCTCCCGCGCGGGGTAGGAGAGACCCAGTACTTC.

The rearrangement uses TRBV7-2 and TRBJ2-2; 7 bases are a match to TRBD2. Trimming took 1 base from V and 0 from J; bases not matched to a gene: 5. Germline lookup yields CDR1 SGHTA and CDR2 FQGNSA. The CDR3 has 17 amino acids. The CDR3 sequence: CASSLVGGGANTGELFF. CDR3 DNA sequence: TGTGCCAGCAGCTTAGTTGGCGGGGGAGCGAACACCGGGGAGCTGTTTTTT.

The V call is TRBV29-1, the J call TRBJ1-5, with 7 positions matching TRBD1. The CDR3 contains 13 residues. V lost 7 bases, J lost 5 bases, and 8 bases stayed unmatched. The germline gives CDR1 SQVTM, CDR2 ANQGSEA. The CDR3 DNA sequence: TGCAGCGCAAGACAGGGCAACGATCAGCCCCAGCATTTT. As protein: CSARQGNDQPQHF.

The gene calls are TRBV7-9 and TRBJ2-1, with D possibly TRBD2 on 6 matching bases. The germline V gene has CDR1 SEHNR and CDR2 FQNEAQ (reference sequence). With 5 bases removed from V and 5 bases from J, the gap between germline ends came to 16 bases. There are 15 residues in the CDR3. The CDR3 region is CASSPAPGVDNEQFF. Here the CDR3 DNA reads TGTGCCAGCAGCCCCGCCCCGGGGGTTGACAATGAGCAGTTCTTC. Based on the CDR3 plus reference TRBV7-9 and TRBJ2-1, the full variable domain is DTGVSQNPRHKITKRGQNVTFRCDPISEHNRLYWYRQTLGQGPEFLTYFQNEAQLEKSRLLSDRFSAERPKGSFSTLEIQRTEQGDSAMYLCASSPAPGVDNEQFFGPGTRLTVL.

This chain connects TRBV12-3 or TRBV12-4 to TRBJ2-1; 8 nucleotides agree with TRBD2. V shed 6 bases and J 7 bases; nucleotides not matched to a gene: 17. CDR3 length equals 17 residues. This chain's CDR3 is CASSHPDGAGGLNEQFF. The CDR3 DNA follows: TGTGCCAGCAGCCACCCCGACGGGGCGGGAGGCCTGAATGAGCAGTTCTTC.

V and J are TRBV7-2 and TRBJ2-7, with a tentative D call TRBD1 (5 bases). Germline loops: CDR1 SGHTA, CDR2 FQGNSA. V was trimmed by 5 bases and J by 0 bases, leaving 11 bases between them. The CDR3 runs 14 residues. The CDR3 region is CASSARTRSYEQYF. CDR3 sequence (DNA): TGTGCCAGCAGCGCCCGGACACGCTCCTACGAGCAGTACTTC. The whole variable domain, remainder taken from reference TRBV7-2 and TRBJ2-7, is GAGVSQSPSNKVTEKGKDVELRCDPISGHTALYWYRQSLGQGLEFLIYFQGNSAPDKSGLPSDRFSAERTGGSVSTLTIQRTQQEDSAVYLCASSARTRSYEQYFGPGTRLTVT.

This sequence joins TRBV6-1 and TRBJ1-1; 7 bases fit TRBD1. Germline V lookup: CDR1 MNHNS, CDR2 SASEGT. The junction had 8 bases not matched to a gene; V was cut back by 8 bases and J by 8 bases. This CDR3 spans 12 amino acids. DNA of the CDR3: TGTGCCAGCCTGGAGGGGGCTTCCGAAGCTTTCTTT. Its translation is CASLEGASEAFF.

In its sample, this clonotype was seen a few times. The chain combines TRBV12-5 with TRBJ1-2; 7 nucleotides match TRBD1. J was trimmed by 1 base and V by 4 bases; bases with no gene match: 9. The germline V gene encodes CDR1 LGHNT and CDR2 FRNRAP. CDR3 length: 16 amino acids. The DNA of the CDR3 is TGTGCTAGTGGTTGGGGACAGTCCAAACTTAACTATGGCTACACCTTC. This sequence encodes CASGWGQSKLNYGYTF.

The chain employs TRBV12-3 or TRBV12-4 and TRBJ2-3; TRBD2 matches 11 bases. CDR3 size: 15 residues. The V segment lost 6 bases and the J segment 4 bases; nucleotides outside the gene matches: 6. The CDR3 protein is CASRYTSGSSDTQYF. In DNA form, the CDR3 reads TGTGCCAGCAGATACACTAGCGGGAGTTCAGATACGCAGTATTTT.

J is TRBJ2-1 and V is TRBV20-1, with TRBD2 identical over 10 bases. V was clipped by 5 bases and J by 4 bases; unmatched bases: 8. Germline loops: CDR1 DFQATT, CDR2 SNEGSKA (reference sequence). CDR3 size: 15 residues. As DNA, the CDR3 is TGCAGTGCTGACCTAGCGGGAGTGAGGTACAATGAGCAGTTCTTC. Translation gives CSADLAGVRYNEQFF.

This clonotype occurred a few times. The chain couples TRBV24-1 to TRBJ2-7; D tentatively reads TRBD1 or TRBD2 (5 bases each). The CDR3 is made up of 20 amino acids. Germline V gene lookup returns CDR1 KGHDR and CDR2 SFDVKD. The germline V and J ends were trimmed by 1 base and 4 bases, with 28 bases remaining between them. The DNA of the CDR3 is TGTGCCACCAGTGATTTAAGATCCCCGCGCCAGACGGGACCATCATACGAGCAGTACTTC. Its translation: CATSDLRSPRQTGPSYEQYF.

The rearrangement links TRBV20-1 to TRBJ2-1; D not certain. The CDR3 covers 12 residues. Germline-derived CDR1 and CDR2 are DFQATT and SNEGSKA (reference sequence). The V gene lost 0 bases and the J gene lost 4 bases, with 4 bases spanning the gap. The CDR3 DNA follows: TGCAGTGCTAGAGACCCTTACAATGAGCAGTTCTTC. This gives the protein CSARDPYNEQFF.

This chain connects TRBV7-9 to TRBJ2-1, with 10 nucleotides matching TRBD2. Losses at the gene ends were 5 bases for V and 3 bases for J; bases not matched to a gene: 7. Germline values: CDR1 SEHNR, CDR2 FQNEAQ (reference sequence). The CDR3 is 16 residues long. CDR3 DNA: TGTGCCAGCAGCGCGCTAGCGGGAGCGGTCTACAATGAGCAGTTCTTC. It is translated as CASSALAGAVYNEQFF.

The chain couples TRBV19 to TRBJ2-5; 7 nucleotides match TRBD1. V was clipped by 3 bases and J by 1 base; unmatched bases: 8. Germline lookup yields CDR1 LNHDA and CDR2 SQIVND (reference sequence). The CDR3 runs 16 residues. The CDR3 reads CASSITYRDSQETQYF. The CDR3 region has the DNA TGTGCCAGTAGTATTACCTACCGGGACAGCCAAGAGACCCAGTACTTC.